One sample yielded the 22 T cell receptor beta chains listed below, sequenced in a study of blood T cells in healthy people across ages. Combining a sample-barcoded 5' primer with a J-beta primer mix, a second PCR ran for roughly 7 to 12 cycles. Each CDR3 protein is one row after TCRdb ran MiXCR on the 5' RACE reads. This table has 1,500,000 or so distinct CDR3 sequences, roughly 59% appearing once. The source material was blood. The receptors shown here come from a young man in good health.

The rearrangement joins TRBV2 to TRBJ2-1, with D perhaps matching TRBD2 (5 bases). CDR3 length equals 19 residues. Germline V gives CDR1 SNHLY, CDR2 FYNNEI. Trimming removed 7 bases at V and 6 bases at J, with 31 bases between. The CDR3 bases are TGTGCCAGCATCCCCGGTTTCGAGGGTGGAATTTCGTTCGGCAATGAGCAGTTCTTC. Its protein product is CASIPGFEGGISFGNEQFF.

The genes are TRBV4-1 and TRBJ1-1, with a weak D call TRBD1 (5 bases). In germline, CDR1 is MGHRA, CDR2 YSYEKL. The CDR3 totals 11 residues. The V end was cut by 8 bases, the J end by 6 bases, with 10 bases between. CDR3 in amino acids: CASVGGAEAFF. DNA for the CDR3: TGCGCCAGCGTGGGGGGGGCTGAAGCTTTCTTT.

This clonotype has just a few counts. The gene calls are TRBV5-1 and TRBJ1-1; the match to TRBD1 covers 9 bases. Looked up from germline, CDR1 is SGHRS and CDR2 is YFSETQ. The V and J ends lost 3 bases and 4 bases, in that order; junction bases with no gene match: 13. CDR3 length: 17 amino acids. The CDR3 here is CASSYPRTGAGGTEAFF. The CDR3 bases are TGCGCCAGCAGCTATCCTAGGACAGGGGCTGGGGGCACTGAAGCTTTCTTT.

The genes are TRBV3-1 and TRBJ1-2, with unresolved D. The CDR3 loop spans 13 amino acids. Germline V CDR1 and CDR2: LGHDT, YNNKEL (reference sequence). V was cut by 1 base and J by 3 bases, with 6 bases left in between. The CDR3 here is CASSQGNYYGYTF. The CDR3 bases are TGTGCCAGCAGCCAAGGAAACTACTATGGCTACACCTTC. Filled out from reference TRBV3-1 and TRBJ1-2, the complete variable domain reads DTAVSQTPKYLVTQMGNDKSIKCEQNLGHDTMYWYKQDSKKFLKIMFSYNNKELIINETVPNRFSPKSPDKAHLNLHINSLELGDSAVYFCASSQGNYYGYTFGSGTRLTVV.

This clonotype occurred a few times. The gene calls are TRBV4-1 and TRBJ2-1; the match to TRBD2 covers 8 bases. Germline CDR1 MGHRA, CDR2 YSYEKL. This CDR3 region has 13 residues. V dropped 3 bases and J dropped 9; count of bases not matched to a gene: 4. The CDR3 loop reads CASSHDRGGEQFF. In DNA, the CDR3 is TGCGCCAGCAGCCATGATCGGGGGGGTGAGCAGTTCTTC.

In its sample, this clonotype was seen a few times. The gene calls are TRBV7-2 and TRBJ2-1; D is perhaps TRBD2 (5 bases). The CDR3 contains 15 residues. V shed 5 bases and J shed 3 bases, with 14 bases lying between them. Germline assignment: CDR1 SGHTA and CDR2 FQGNSA. The chain's CDR3 is CASSPGIRFYNEQFF. The CDR3 DNA is TGTGCCAGCAGCCCCGGGATTCGATTCTACAATGAGCAGTTCTTC.

This chain joins TRBV3-1 and TRBJ2-3, with D perhaps TRBD2 (5 bases). The CDR3 is 16 amino acids. Germline loops: CDR1 LGHDT, CDR2 YNNKEL (reference sequence). V was shortened by 1 base and J by 0 bases, with 11 bases between the two germline ends. The CDR3 sequence: CASSQGSGLSTDTQYF. The DNA of the CDR3 is TGTGCCAGCAGCCAAGGGAGCGGACTTAGCACAGATACGCAGTATTTT.

This sequence joins TRBV29-1 and TRBJ1-4; TRBD1 is a possible D gene (5 bases). The CDR3 is made up of 13 amino acids. CDR1 is SQVTM and CDR2 is ANQGSEA in the germline V gene. V lost 4 bases and J 5 bases, leaving 11 bases between the germline ends. CDR3 protein: CSVVGGENEKLFF. CDR3 nucleotide sequence: TGCAGCGTTGTAGGAGGGGAAAATGAAAAACTGTTTTTT.

The CDR3 sequence: CSVETQGAGEQFF. CDR3 coding DNA: TGCAGCGTTGAGACCCAGGGGGCCGGTGAGCAGTTCTTC. V gene TRBV29-1 combines with J gene TRBJ2-1; 8 nucleotides line up with TRBD1. This CDR3 spans 13 amino acids. Germline CDR1 reads SQVTM; CDR2 reads ANQGSEA. The V and J ends lost 3 bases and 9 bases, in that order; junction bases with no gene match: 7.

This clonotype was counted only a few times. The V gene is TRBV4-1, the J gene TRBJ1-2, with D possibly being TRBD1 (6 bases). Germline CDR1 is MGHRA and CDR2 is YSYEKL. V gave up 0 bases and J gave up 3 bases, with 11 bases separating them. The CDR3 is 15 residues long. The CDR3 bases are TGCGCCAGCAGCCAAGATCGGTGGACAGACTATGGCTACACCTTC. Translating it yields CASSQDRWTDYGYTF.

This clonotype is a singleton in its sample. The gene calls are TRBV27 and TRBJ2-3; D remains ambiguous. The V gene's germline CDR1 is MNHEY and CDR2 SMNVEV (reference sequence). CDR3 length: 15 amino acids. The germline V and J ends were trimmed by 5 bases and 0 bases, with 12 bases remaining between them. The CDR3 is CASSPLGSSTDTQYF. CDR3 DNA sequence: TGTGCCAGCAGTCCGCTCGGATCTAGCACAGATACGCAGTATTTT.

The rearrangement uses TRBV7-9 and TRBJ1-4; D is unclear. Germline loops: CDR1 SEHNR, CDR2 FQNEAQ (reference sequence). Trimming took off 2 bases at V and 7 bases at J, with 14 bases between the two ends. The CDR3 contains 15 residues. The DNA of the CDR3 is TGTGCCAGCAGCTTAAAGATGGATCTCACTGAAAAACTGTTTTTT. Amino acid sequence: CASSLKMDLTEKLFF.

V gene TRBV6-2 or TRBV6-3 combines with J gene TRBJ2-1; the match to TRBD1 covers 9 bases. Germline-derived CDR1 and CDR2 are MNHEY and SVGEGT. Losses at the gene ends were 8 bases for V and 2 bases for J; bases not matched to a gene: 7. This CDR3 has 15 amino acids. This CDR3 is CASGSRDRAYNEQFF. CDR3 nucleotide sequence: TGTGCCAGCGGTTCCCGGGACAGGGCCTACAATGAGCAGTTCTTC.

The chain's CDR3 is CASSQIDPWGNQPQHF. The DNA of the CDR3 is TGCGCCAGCAGCCAAATAGACCCCTGGGGCAATCAGCCCCAGCATTTT. The chain has TRBV4-1 and TRBJ1-5; D remains unclear. Per germline, CDR1 MGHRA and CDR2 YSYEKL. V shed 2 bases and J shed 2 bases, with 13 bases lying between them. The CDR3 has 16 amino acids.

The gene calls are TRBV9 and TRBJ2-1, with 12 positions matching TRBD2. In germline, CDR1 is SGDLS, CDR2 YYNGEE. The CDR3 covers 18 residues. After removal of 0 bases from V and 6 bases from J, the junction contained 10 bases not matched to a gene. Here the CDR3 reads CASSVVLAGGKGSNEQFF. The DNA for the CDR3 is TGTGCCAGCAGCGTAGTTCTAGCGGGAGGGAAGGGATCCAATGAGCAGTTCTTC.

This clonotype has just a few counts. The chain links TRBV5-1 to TRBJ2-3; D remains ambiguous. Germline V gene data show CDR1 as SGHRS and CDR2 as YFSETQ. V lost 3 bases to trimming and J lost 2 bases, with 4 bases between them. This CDR3 spans 12 amino acids. CDR3 bases: TGCGCCAGCAGCTGGGACACAGATACGCAGTATTTT. Its protein product is CASSWDTDTQYF.

This clonotype was seen a few times. The genes are TRBV28 and TRBJ1-5, with a weak D call TRBD1 (6 bases). The ends were cut back, 4 bases at V and 3 bases at J, with 13 bases in the middle. The CDR3 totals 15 residues. Germline-derived CDR1 and CDR2 are MDHEN and SYDVKM. CDR3: CASSSPTGTNQPQHF. The CDR3 nucleotides read TGTGCCAGCAGTTCCCCCACAGGGACCAATCAGCCCCAGCATTTT.

This sequence joins TRBV18 and TRBJ2-5; 7 nucleotides line up with TRBD1. The J call is uncertain, as TRBJ2-7 better fits the DNA end. The CDR3 is 15 residues long. Germline V gene lookup returns CDR1 KGHSH and CDR2 LQKENI. The CDR3 spells CASSPTGTVNYEQYF. The CDR3 bases are TGTGCCAGCTCACCAACCGGGACAGTGAACTACGAGCAGTACTTC.

The sample holds a few counts of this clonotype. The chain is built from TRBV6-5 and TRBJ2-5; D is ambiguous. Germline CDR1 is MNHEY and CDR2 is SVGAGI. Deletions cut 9 bases from V and 1 base from J, with 12 bases between. CDR3 size: 13 residues. The CDR3 loop reads CASRIRAQETQYF. CDR3 in DNA: TGTGCCAGTAGGATAAGGGCCCAAGAGACCCAGTACTTC.

This clonotype was counted a single time. This chain connects TRBV27 to TRBJ2-1, with TRBD2 matching 10 bases. This CDR3 has 15 amino acids. The V gene end was trimmed by 3 bases and the J gene end by 9 bases; junction bases not matched to a gene: 8. Germline V lookup: CDR1 MNHEY, CDR2 SMNVEV (reference sequence). CDR3 sequence reads: CASSLSAPSGSEQFF. The CDR3, as DNA: TGTGCCAGCAGTTTGTCGGCGCCTAGCGGGAGTGAGCAGTTCTTC.

This sequence joins TRBV15 and TRBJ2-1; TRBD1 aligns across 9 bases. This CDR3 spans 17 amino acids. Germline assignment: CDR1 LNHNV and CDR2 YYDKDF (reference sequence). The trim removed 1 base at V and 5 bases at J, leaving 9 bases unmatched. In nucleotides, the CDR3 is TGTGCCACCAGCAGAGCCCCGTTCGGGACAGGGAACAATGAGCAGTTCTTC. Its protein is CATSRAPFGTGNNEQFF. Complete variable domain (other parts from reference TRBV15 and TRBJ2-1): DAMVIQNPRYQVTQFGKPVTLSCSQTLNHNVMYWYQQKSSQAPKLLFHYYDKDFNNEADTPDNFQSRRPNTSFCFLDIRSPGLGDTAMYLCATSRAPFGTGNNEQFFGPGTRLTVL.

The gene calls are TRBV29-1 and TRBJ1-2; 7 bases are a match to TRBD1. CDR3 length: 14 residues. J was trimmed by 2 bases and V by 6 bases; bases with no gene match: 9. Germline assignment: CDR1 SQVTM and CDR2 ANQGSEA. CDR3 DNA: TGCAGCGTGATCCGGACAGGTTTCAACTATGGCTACACCTTC. This sequence encodes CSVIRTGFNYGYTF.